Listed below are T cell receptor beta chains from one sample, sequenced in a study of cytomegalovirus exposure and HLA in healthy donors. Profiled with immunoSEQ multiplex PCR; TCRdb holds only in-frame clones, not every one. The data show 100,000 to 150,000 clones, with 6.5% to 9.5% seen just once and around 6.1% held by the top ten. Sequenced: PBMCs. These receptors originate from a woman aged 40 to 50 in good health and CMV-seropositive. The CDR3 runs from the conserved cysteine through the conserved F or W. Each record gives: J gene, V gene, CDR3 protein.

TRBJ1-3	TRBV7-9	CASSPNTASGNTIYF
TRBJ1-4	TRBV30	CAWSVGTGRNEKLFF
TRBJ1-4	TRBV18	CASSPGQGDEKLFF
TRBJ2-7	TRBV18	CASSPLLDRAGTYEQYF
TRBJ1-2	TRBV19	CASSSPGDYGYTF
TRBJ1-1	TRBV4-1	CASSPDSLMNTEAFF
TRBJ1-6	TRBV27	CASKVVGQGWNSPLHF
TRBJ1-2	TRBV29-1	CSFPPGGSGYGYTF
TRBJ1-3	TRBV4-2	CASSQGDRRAIYF
TRBJ2-7	TRBV7-9	CASSTTREVYEQYF
TRBJ2-7	TRBV5-1	CASTGDRYEQYF
TRBJ1-5	TRBV7-8	CASSLAVERLYQPQHF
TRBJ2-3	TRBV4-1	CASSQDPPDTQYF
TRBJ2-5	TRBV28	CASRLTSGGEGETQYF
TRBJ1-2	TRBV7-9	CASSLETGNYGYTF
TRBJ1-1	TRBV4-2	CASSQGPERDTEAFF
TRBJ2-3	TRBV9	CASSVAGGDTQYF
TRBJ1-1	TRBV19	CASSITGNTEAFF
TRBJ1-2	TRBV10-3	CASGDRNYGYTF
TRBJ2-3	TRBV9	CASSGSGGLVDTQYF
TRBJ2-1	TRBV2	CASSHPRTSGGLSSYNEQFF
TRBJ1-1	TRBV6-6	CASSYWGGQGDEAFF
TRBJ2-5	TRBV5-1	CASSIDRGRETQYF
TRBJ1-1	TRBV19	CASSPREGGTEAFF
TRBJ2-1	TRBV7-3	CASSLSWASADNEQFF
TRBJ2-2	TRBV7-3	CASSHSGLAGGNTGELFF
TRBJ2-7	TRBV30	CAWSGGGPPYEQYF
TRBJ1-2	TRBV27	CASGSGQRVYGYTF
TRBJ2-7	TRBV15	CATSTGLVGYEQYF
TRBJ1-4	TRBV4-1	CASSSGTPLLVDEKLFF
TRBJ1-2	TRBV30	CAWSVGVANYGYTF
TRBJ2-2	TRBV7-7	CASSPNRNTGELFF
TRBJ2-7	TRBV16	CASSPSAGGYEQYF
TRBJ1-1	TRBV4-1	CASSQDLPGLAFEAFF
TRBJ1-6	TRBV30	CAWSFGGTGANSPLHF
TRBJ1-6	TRBV5-1	CASSFPGQGGNSPLHF
TRBJ1-2	TRBV27	CASSQDRGGYGYTF
TRBJ1-1	TRBV19	CASTPGSWENTEAFF
TRBJ2-7	TRBV6-6	CASSTGVNSYEQYF
TRBJ1-1	TRBV11-1	CASSLGPTLGTEAFF
TRBJ1-2	TRBV6-5	CASSYSDRTPYGYTF
TRBJ2-3	TRBV30	CAWEAGAPGTDTQYF
TRBJ2-1	TRBV2	CASSPTSGGYNEQFF
TRBJ1-1	TRBV27	CASSWGTANTEAFF
TRBJ1-4	TRBV19	CASTGTRGEKLFF
TRBJ1-1	TRBV2	CASRVDRGGVTEAFF
TRBJ1-1	TRBV5-1	CASSPTGETTRTFF
TRBJ2-3	TRBV7-2	CASSLLELMTDTQYF
TRBJ1-1	TRBV18	CASSVTVQAEAFF
TRBJ1-1	TRBV11-2	CASSLGTPEAFF
TRBJ2-4	TRBV2	CASRRGQGALNIQYF
TRBJ1-1	TRBV6-1	CASSQTGSWGAFF
TRBJ2-2	TRBV30	CAWSRVTGELFF
TRBJ1-2	TRBV6-1	CASSQGQRQLDYGYTF
TRBJ1-1	TRBV6-1	CASRGMGGAEAFF
TRBJ1-1	TRBV5-1	CASSPPGVNTEAFF
TRBJ2-1	TRBV6-1	CASRGSGSYNEQFF